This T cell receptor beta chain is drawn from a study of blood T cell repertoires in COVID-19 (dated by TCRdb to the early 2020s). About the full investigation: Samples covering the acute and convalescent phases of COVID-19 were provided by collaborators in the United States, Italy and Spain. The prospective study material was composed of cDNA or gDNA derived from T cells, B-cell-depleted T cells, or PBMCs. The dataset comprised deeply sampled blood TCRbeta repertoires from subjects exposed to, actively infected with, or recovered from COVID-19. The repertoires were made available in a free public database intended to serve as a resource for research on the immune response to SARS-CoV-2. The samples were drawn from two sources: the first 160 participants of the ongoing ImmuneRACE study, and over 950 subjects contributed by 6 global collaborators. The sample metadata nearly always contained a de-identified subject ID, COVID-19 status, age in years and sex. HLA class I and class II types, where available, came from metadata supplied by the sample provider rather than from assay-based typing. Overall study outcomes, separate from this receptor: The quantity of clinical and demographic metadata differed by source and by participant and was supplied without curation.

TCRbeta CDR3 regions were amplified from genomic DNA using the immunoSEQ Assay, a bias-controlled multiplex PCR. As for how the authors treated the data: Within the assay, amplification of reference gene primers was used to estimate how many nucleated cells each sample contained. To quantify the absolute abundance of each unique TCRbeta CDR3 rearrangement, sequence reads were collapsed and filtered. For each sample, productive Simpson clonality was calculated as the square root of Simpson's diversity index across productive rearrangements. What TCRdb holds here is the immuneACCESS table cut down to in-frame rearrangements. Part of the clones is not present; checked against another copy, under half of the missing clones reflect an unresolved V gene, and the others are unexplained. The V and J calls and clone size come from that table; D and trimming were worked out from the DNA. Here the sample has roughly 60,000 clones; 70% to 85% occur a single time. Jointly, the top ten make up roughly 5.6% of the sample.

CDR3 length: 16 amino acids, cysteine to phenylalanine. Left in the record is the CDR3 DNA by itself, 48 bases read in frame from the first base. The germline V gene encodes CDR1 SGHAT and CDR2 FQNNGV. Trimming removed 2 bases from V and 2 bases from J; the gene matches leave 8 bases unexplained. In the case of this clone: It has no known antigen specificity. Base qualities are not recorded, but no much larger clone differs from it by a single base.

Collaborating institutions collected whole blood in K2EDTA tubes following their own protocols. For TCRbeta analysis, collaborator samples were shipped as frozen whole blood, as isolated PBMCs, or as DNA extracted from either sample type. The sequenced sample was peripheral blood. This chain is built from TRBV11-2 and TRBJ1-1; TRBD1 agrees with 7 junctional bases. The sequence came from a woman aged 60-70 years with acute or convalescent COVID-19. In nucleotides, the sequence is TGTGCCAGCAGCTTACGACAGGGTTTAGGCAACACTGAAGCTTTCTTT. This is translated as CASSLRQGLGNTEAFF. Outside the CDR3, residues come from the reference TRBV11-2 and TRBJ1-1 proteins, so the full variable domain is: EAGVAQSPRYKIIEKRQSVAFWCNPISGHATLYWYQQILGQGPKLLIQFQNNGVVDDSQLPKDRFSAERLKGVDSTLKIQPAKLEDSAVYLCASSLRQGLGNTEAFFGQGTRLTVV.